One and the same sample provided the 22 T cell receptor beta chains below, sequenced in a study of blood T cell repertoires in COVID-19. Sequenced by immunoSEQ multiplex PCR; TCRdb stores in-frame clones only, minus some. The sample consists of a few hundred thousand clones, more than 75% of them appearing once. Sample: PBMCs or T cells enriched from blood (not recorded which). The receptors here all came from a woman aged 30 to 39 who had recovered from COVID-19.

This chain links TRBV18 with TRBJ2-7, with TRBD1 matching 9 bases. Germline V CDR1 and CDR2: KGHSH, LQKENI. The CDR3 totals 14 residues. V shed 3 bases, J shed 6 bases, and the junction held 6 bases outside the gene matches. The CDR3 bases are TGTGCCAGCTCACCCCTGGACAGGGGTGGCGAGCAGTACTTC. Translating it yields CASSPLDRGGEQYF.

The chain combines TRBV6-5 with TRBJ2-7; tentatively, D is TRBD2 (6 bases). This CDR3 has 16 amino acids. The germline V gene has CDR1 MNHEY and CDR2 SVGAGI. V lost 2 bases to trimming and J lost 5 bases, with 19 bases between them. This CDR3 is CASSYPKRATRDEQYF. The CDR3 DNA reads as TGTGCCAGCAGTTACCCTAAGCGGGCGACGAGGGACGAGCAGTACTTC.

The V call is TRBV7-9, the J call TRBJ2-5, with 7 bases identical to TRBD1. Germline assignment: CDR1 SEHNR and CDR2 FQNEAQ (reference sequence). Germline trimming cut 5 bases from V and 0 bases from J; bases unmatched to any gene: 3. The CDR3 extends over 14 amino acids. Written as DNA, the CDR3 is TGTGCCAGCAGCCTGGACAGGAACCAAGAGACCCAGTACTTC. Its protein is CASSLDRNQETQYF.

This chain links TRBV2 with TRBJ2-1; D not certain. The V gene lost 8 bases and the J gene lost 7 bases, with 15 bases spanning the gap. The CDR3 is 13 amino acids. From germline, CDR1 is SNHLY and CDR2 FYNNEI. The CDR3 coding sequence is TGTGCCAGCGGAGTAACCACACGGAATGAGCAGTTCTTC. This encodes CASGVTTRNEQFF.

This clone is a singleton in its sample. This chain connects TRBV27 to TRBJ2-5; 13 bases match TRBD2. The CDR3 contains 16 residues. After removal of 5 bases from V and 2 bases from J, the junction contained 5 bases not matched to a gene. The V gene's germline CDR1 is MNHEY and CDR2 SMNVEV (reference sequence). CDR3 protein: CASSLLAGGPQETQYF. The CDR3 bases are TGTGCCAGCAGTCTACTAGCGGGAGGGCCACAAGAGACCCAGTACTTC.

The chain couples TRBV29-1 to TRBJ2-5, with TRBD1 as a possible D gene (6 bases). Germline-derived CDR1 and CDR2 are SQVTM and ANQGSEA. V shed 4 bases and J shed 2 bases, with 11 bases lying between them. CDR3 size: 13 residues. The CDR3 coding sequence is TGCAGCGTTGGGGGGACAATTCAAGAGACCCAGTACTTC. Residues: CSVGGTIQETQYF.

The V and J genes are TRBV15 and TRBJ1-4, with unresolved D. Germline V CDR1 and CDR2: LNHNV, YYDKDF (reference sequence). This CDR3 is built from 15 residues. The V and J ends lost 5 bases and 0 bases respectively, with 10 bases between them. The CDR3 DNA reads TGTGCCACCAGCTCTTCCGTTGCAACTAATGAAAAACTGTTTTTT. Protein: CATSSSVATNEKLFF.

The chain joins TRBV5-1 to TRBJ1-2, with 9 positions matching TRBD1. CDR1 and CDR2 from the germline V gene are SGHRS and YFSETQ. The CDR3 is made up of 15 amino acids. V was clipped by 4 bases and J by 6 bases; unmatched bases: 10. The CDR3 region is CASSPGGDRVDGYTF. The CDR3 bases are TGCGCCAGCAGCCCTGGCGGGGACAGGGTGGATGGCTACACCTTC.

This chain links TRBV3-1 (or the pseudogene TRBV3-2) with TRBJ1-1, with D possibly being TRBD1 (6 bases). Trimming removed 6 bases from V and 2 bases from J, with 13 bases in between. Looked up from germline, CDR1 is LGHDT and CDR2 is YNNKEL (reference sequence). This CDR3 has 14 residues. CDR3 in DNA: TGTGCCAGCAGACTTAACAGGGTCAACACTGAAGCTTTCTTT. It codes for CASRLNRVNTEAFF.

The rearrangement links TRBV27 to TRBJ1-1, with D perhaps matching TRBD1 (6 bases). The V end was cut by 0 bases, the J end by 0 bases, with 8 bases between. From germline, CDR1 is MNHEY and CDR2 SMNVEV (reference sequence). The CDR3 loop spans 15 amino acids. The DNA for the CDR3 is TGTGCCAGCAGTTTATCGGGACACCTGAACACTGAAGCTTTCTTT. It specifies CASSLSGHLNTEAFF.

This rearrangement joins TRBV28 to TRBJ1-1, with a tentative D call TRBD1 (5 bases). The CDR3 is made up of 14 amino acids. CDR1 is MDHEN, CDR2 SYDVKM, per germline. Trimming stripped 5 bases from V and 0 bases from J, with 10 bases between. In nucleotides, the CDR3 is TGTGCCAGCAGTGGGCGGGGCGTGAACACTGAAGCTTTCTTT. Protein sequence: CASSGRGVNTEAFF.

The V and J genes are TRBV10-3 and TRBJ1-2; the D gene is possibly TRBD1 (6 bases). V dropped 6 bases and J dropped 6 bases, with 11 bases sitting between them. The CDR3 consists of 12 residues. Germline-derived CDR1 and CDR2 are ENHRY and SYGVKD. This chain's CDR3 is CAIRRRTDGYTF. As DNA, the CDR3 is TGTGCCATCAGAAGAAGGACAGATGGCTACACCTTC.

DNA for the CDR3: TGTGCCAGCAGCTCCACTAGCGGCCCTTGGGGCGAGCAGTACTTC. It specifies CASSSTSGPWGEQYF. The chain employs TRBV28 and TRBJ2-7; TRBD2 agrees at 8 bases. The length of the CDR3 is 15 residues. The germline CDR1 and CDR2 sequences are MDHEN and SYDVKM. J gave up 6 bases and V 6 bases, and 13 bases lay outside the gene matches.

J is TRBJ2-1 and V is TRBV7-2; 11 nucleotides match TRBD2. The CDR3 totals 16 residues. With V trimmed by 5 bases and J by 5 bases, 8 bases remained unmatched. Germline CDR1 and CDR2: SGHTA and FQGNSA. CDR3 nucleotide sequence: TGTGCCAGCAGCCCCAGGACTAGCGGGTACAACAATGAGCAGTTCTTC. This encodes CASSPRTSGYNNEQFF.

The chain has TRBV5-1 and TRBJ2-3; TRBD2 agrees at 7 bases. The CDR3 is 15 amino acids. Germline V gene data show CDR1 as SGHRS and CDR2 as YFSETQ. V gave up 2 bases and J gave up 2 bases; unmatched junction bases: 5. The CDR3 loop is CASSLERGDTDTQYF. CDR3 sequence (DNA): TGCGCCAGCAGCTTAGAACGGGGGGACACAGATACGCAGTATTTT.

The J gene is TRBJ2-2, the V gene TRBV7-6; 11 nucleotides line up with TRBD2. CDR1 SGHVS and CDR2 FNYEAQ come from the germline V gene. With 1 base clipped from V and 4 bases from J, the junction kept 8 bases outside the gene matches. This CDR3 region has 18 residues. Here the CDR3 reads CASSLVLAGGGATGELFF. The CDR3, as DNA: TGTGCCAGCAGCTTAGTTCTAGCGGGAGGAGGGGCCACCGGGGAGCTGTTTTTT.

J is TRBJ2-7 and V is TRBV5-4, with D maybe TRBD1 (5 bases). Per the germline V gene, CDR1 is SGHNT and CDR2 is YYREEE (reference sequence). This CDR3 is built from 20 residues. The V gene lost 5 bases and the J gene lost 2 bases, with 32 bases spanning the gap. CDR3 DNA sequence: TGTGCCAGCAGGGCAACGACGGCCCTAAGGGGCTCAAAGGTCCCCTACGAGCAGTACTTC. This sequence encodes CASRATTALRGSKVPYEQYF.

This clone was picked up one time. CDR3 region: CASSYRGDDEKLFF. CDR3 DNA: TGTGCCAGCAGTTATCGGGGGGATGATGAAAAACTGTTTTTT. The chain recombines TRBV6-5 with TRBJ1-4; D perhaps matches TRBD1 (5 bases). The germline V gene has CDR1 MNHEY and CDR2 SVGAGI. Trimming removed 3 bases at V and 6 bases at J, with 11 bases between. This CDR3 comprises 14 residues.

In its sample, this clone was seen many times. This chain joins TRBV7-8 and TRBJ1-5, with a possible D match to TRBD1 (6 bases). This CDR3 is built from 15 residues. Germline V gene sequence: CDR1 SGHVS, CDR2 FQNEAQ. Trimming removed 3 bases from V and 7 bases from J, with 16 bases in between. As DNA, the CDR3 is TGTGCCAGCAGCTTTGGGGGCGGAGAGGGCCAGCCCCAGCATTTT. It codes for CASSFGGGEGQPQHF.

A remark on this clone: At one of its ends the junction is not consistent with the germline gene, which may arise from a read error. The genes are TRBV20-1 and TRBJ1-3, with no clear D. This CDR3 has 13 amino acids. CDR1 is DFQATT, CDR2 SNEGSKA, per germline (reference sequence). The CDR3 DNA follows: TGCAGTGCTAGTACTCCCTCTGAAAACACCATATATTTT. Translation gives CSASTPSENTIYF.

V gene TRBV3-1 (or the pseudogene TRBV3-2) combines with J gene TRBJ1-1; a possible D gene is TRBD1 (6 bases). Germline CDR1 and CDR2: LGHDT and YNNKEL (reference sequence). Trimming cost V 5 bases and J 7 bases, with 14 bases left between them. The CDR3 totals 13 residues. CDR3 coding DNA: TGTGCCAGCAGCGAGAACAGGGTCGGTGAAGCTTTCTTT. Translated: CASSENRVGEAFF.

The chain couples TRBV5-1 to TRBJ1-1; no reliable D call. Trimming left V 4 bases short and J 3 bases short, with 16 bases between. The CDR3 consists of 15 residues. In germline, CDR1 is SGHRS, CDR2 YFSETQ. CDR3 sequence reads: CASSLALTSYTEAFF. CDR3 in DNA: TGCGCCAGCAGCCTAGCTTTGACATCATACACTGAAGCTTTCTTT. Complete variable domain (other parts from reference TRBV5-1 and TRBJ1-1): KAGVTQTPRYLIKTRGQQVTLSCSPISGHRSVSWYQQTPGQGLQFLFEYFSETQRNKGNFPGRFSGRQFSNSRSEMNVSTLELGDSALYLCASSLALTSYTEAFFGQGTRLTVV.